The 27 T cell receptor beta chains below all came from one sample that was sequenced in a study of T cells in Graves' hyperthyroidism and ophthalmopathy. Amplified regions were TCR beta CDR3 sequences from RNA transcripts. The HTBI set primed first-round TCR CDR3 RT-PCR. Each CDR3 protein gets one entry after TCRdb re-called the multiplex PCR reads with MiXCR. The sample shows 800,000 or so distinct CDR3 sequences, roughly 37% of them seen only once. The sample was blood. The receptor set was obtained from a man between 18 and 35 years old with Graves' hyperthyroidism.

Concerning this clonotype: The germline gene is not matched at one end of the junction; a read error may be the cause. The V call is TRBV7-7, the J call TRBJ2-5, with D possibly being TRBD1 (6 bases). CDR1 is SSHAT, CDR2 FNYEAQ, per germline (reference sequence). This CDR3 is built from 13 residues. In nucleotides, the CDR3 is TGTGCCATCAGCTTAGGACAGCGGGAGACCCAGTACTTC. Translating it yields CAISLGQRETQYF.

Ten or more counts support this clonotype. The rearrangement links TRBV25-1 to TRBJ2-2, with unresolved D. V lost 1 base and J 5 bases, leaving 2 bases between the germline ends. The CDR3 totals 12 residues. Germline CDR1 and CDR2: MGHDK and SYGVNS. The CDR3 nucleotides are TGTGCCAGCAGTGAATGGACCGGGGAGCTGTTTTTT. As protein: CASSEWTGELFF.

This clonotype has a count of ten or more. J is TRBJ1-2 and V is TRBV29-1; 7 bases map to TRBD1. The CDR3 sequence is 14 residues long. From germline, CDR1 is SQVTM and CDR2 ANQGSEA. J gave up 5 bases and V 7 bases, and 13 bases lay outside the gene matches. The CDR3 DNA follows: TGCAGCGCAACCCCGACAGGGCAAGAATATGGCTACACCTTC. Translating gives CSATPTGQEYGYTF.

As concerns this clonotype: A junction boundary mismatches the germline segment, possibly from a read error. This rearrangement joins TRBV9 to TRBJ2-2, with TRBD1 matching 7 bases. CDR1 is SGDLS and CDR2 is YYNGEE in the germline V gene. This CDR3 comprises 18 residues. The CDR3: CASSVGQGFGANTGELFF. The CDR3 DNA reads TGTGCCAGCAGCGTAGGACAGGGTTTTGGGGCGAACACCGGGGAGCTTTTTTTT.

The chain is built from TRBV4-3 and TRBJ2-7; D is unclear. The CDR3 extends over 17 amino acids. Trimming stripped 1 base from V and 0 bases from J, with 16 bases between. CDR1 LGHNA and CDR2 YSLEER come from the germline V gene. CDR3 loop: CASSQGYLGPDSYEQYF. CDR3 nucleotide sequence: TGCGCCAGCAGCCAAGGGTATTTAGGACCGGACTCCTACGAGCAGTACTTC.

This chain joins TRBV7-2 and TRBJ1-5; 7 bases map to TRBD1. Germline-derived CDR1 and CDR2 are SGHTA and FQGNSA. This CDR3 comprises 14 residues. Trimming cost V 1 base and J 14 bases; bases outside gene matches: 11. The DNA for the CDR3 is TGTGCCAGCAGCTTAGAGACAGGGCCTCACCACGAGCATTTT. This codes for CASSLETGPHHEHF.

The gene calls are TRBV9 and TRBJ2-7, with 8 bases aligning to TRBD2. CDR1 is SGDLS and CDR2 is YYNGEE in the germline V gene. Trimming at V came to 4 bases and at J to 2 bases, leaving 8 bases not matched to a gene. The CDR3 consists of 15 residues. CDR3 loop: CASSPRTSPTYEQYF. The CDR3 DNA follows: TGTGCCAGCAGCCCCCGGACTAGCCCAACCTACGAGCAGTACTTC.

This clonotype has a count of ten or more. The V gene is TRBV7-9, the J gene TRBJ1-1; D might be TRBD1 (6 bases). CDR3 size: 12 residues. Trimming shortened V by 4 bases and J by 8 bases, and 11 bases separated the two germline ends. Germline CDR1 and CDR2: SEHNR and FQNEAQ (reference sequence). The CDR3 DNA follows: TGTGCCAGCAGCTCAGGGGTGGTGGAAGCTTTCTTT. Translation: CASSSGVVEAFF.

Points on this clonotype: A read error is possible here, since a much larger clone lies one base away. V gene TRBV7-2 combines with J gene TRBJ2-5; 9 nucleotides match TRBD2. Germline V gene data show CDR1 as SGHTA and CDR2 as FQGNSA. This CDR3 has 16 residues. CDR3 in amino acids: CASSTSGTSSQEAQYF. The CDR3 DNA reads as TGTGCCAGCAGCACCTCGGGGACTAGCTCACAAGAGGCCCAGTACTTC.

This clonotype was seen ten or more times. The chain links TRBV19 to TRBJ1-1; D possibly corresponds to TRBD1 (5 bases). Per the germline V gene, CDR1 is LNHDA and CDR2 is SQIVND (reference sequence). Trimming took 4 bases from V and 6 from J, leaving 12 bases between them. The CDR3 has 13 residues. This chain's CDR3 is CASSTDWGAEAFF. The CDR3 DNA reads TGTGCCAGTAGTACCGATTGGGGGGCTGAAGCTTTCTTT.

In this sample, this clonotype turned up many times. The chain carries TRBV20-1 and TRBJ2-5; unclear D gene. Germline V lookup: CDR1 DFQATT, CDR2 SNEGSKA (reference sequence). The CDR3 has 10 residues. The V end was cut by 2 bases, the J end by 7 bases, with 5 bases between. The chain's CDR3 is CSARSLTQYF. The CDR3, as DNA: TGCAGTGCTAGATCCCTGACCCAGTACTTC.

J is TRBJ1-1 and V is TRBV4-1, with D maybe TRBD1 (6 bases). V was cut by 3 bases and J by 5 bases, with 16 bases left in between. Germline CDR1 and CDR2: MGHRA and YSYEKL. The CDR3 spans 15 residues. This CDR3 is CASSQVLRGATEAFF. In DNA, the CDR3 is TGCGCCAGCAGCCAGGTTTTAAGGGGGGCGACTGAAGCTTTCTTT.

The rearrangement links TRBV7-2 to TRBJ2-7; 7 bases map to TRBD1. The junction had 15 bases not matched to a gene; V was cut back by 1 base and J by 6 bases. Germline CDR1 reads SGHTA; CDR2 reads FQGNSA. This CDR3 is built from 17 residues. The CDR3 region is CASSLGGTQGINTEQYF. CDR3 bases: TGTGCCAGCAGCTTAGGAGGGACACAGGGGATAAACACCGAGCAGTACTTC.

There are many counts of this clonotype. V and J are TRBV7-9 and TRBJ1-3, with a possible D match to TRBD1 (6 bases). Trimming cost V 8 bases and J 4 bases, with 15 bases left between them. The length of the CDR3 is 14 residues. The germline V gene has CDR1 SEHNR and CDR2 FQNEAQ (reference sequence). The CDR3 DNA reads TGTGCCAGCGCGCGGGGGGCAGGAGGAAACACCATATATTTT. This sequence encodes CASARGAGGNTIYF.

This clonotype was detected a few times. As DNA, the CDR3 is TGTGCCAGCAGTCCTACCGATTGGGGACGGACCGTGGGTCAGCCCCAGCATTTT. Protein sequence: CASSPTDWGRTVGQPQHF. The chain couples TRBV12-3 or TRBV12-4 to TRBJ1-5, with D perhaps TRBD1 (5 bases). With 5 bases removed from V and 6 bases from J, the gap between germline ends came to 26 bases. The CDR3 runs to 18 residues.

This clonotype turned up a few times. The CDR3 loop is CASSLSGMNTEAFF. As DNA, the CDR3 is TGTGCCAGCAGCTTATCAGGAATGAACACTGAAGCTTTCTTT. The chain employs TRBV7-9 and TRBJ1-1; no reliable D call. Deletions cut 2 bases from V and 0 bases from J, with 7 bases between. The germline V gene has CDR1 SEHNR and CDR2 FQNEAQ (reference sequence). The CDR3 loop spans 14 amino acids.

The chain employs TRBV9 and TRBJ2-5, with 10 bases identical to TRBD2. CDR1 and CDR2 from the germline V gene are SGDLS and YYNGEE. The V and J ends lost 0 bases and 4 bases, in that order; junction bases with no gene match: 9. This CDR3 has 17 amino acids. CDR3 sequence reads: CASSVGGLAGEGETQYF. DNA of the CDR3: TGTGCCAGCAGCGTAGGAGGTCTAGCGGGAGAGGGAGAGACCCAGTACTTC. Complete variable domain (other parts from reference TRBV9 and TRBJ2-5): DSGVTQTPKHLITATGQRVTLRCSPRSGDLSVYWYQQSLDQGLQFLIQYYNGEERAKGNILERFSAQQFPDLHSELNLSSLELGDSALYFCASSVGGLAGEGETQYFGPGTRLLVL.

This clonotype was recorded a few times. CDR3 in amino acids: CASSLPRSGIYEQYF. CDR3 nucleotides: TGTGCCAGCAGCCTCCCTAGGAGCGGGATTTACGAGCAGTACTTC. The V call is TRBV7-9, the J call TRBJ2-7; TRBD2 aligns across 7 bases. J gave up 4 bases and V 5 bases, and 11 bases lay outside the gene matches. Germline V CDR1 and CDR2: SEHNR, FQNEAQ (reference sequence). The CDR3 runs to 15 residues.

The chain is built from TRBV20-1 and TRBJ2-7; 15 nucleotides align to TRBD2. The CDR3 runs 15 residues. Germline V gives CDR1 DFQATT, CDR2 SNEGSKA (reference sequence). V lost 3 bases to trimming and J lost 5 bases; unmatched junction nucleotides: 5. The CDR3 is CSARGLAGGNDEQYF. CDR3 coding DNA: TGCAGTGCTAGGGGACTAGCGGGAGGAAATGACGAGCAGTACTTC.

DNA of the CDR3: TGTGCCAGTAATTTCGGGCCTGCGAACACCGGGGAGCTGTTTTTT. Its translation is CASNFGPANTGELFF. The chain uses TRBV19 and TRBJ2-2; no clear D gene. Germline V CDR1 and CDR2: LNHDA, SQIVND (reference sequence). The V and J ends lost 7 bases and 0 bases respectively, with 12 bases between them. The CDR3 consists of 15 residues. The whole variable domain, filled in from reference TRBV19 and TRBJ2-2, reads DGGITQSPKYLFRKEGQNVTLSCEQNLNHDAMYWYRQDPGQGLRLIYYSQIVNDFQKGDIAEGYSVSREKKESFPLTVTSAQKNPTAFYLCASNFGPANTGELFFGEGSRLTVL.

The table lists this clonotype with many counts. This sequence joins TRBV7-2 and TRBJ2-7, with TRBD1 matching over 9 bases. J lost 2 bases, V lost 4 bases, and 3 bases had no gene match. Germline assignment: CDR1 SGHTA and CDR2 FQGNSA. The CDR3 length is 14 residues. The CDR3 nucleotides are TGTGCCAGCAGCTGGGGACAGGGTCCCTACGAGCAGTACTTC. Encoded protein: CASSWGQGPYEQYF. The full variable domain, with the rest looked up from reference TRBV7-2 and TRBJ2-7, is GAGVSQSPSNKVTEKGKDVELRCDPISGHTALYWYRQSLGQGLEFLIYFQGNSAPDKSGLPSDRFSAERTGGSVSTLTIQRTQQEDSAVYLCASSWGQGPYEQYFGPGTRLTVT.

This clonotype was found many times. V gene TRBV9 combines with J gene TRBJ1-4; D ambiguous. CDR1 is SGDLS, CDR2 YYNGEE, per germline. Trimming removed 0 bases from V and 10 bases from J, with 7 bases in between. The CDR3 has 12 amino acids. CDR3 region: CASSVGQGKLFF. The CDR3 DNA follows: TGTGCCAGCAGCGTAGGGCAAGGAAAACTGTTTTTT.

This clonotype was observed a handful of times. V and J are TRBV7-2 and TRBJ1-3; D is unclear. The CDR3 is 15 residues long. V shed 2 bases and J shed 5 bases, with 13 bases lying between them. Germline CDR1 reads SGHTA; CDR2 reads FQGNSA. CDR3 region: CASSLREGSRNTIYF. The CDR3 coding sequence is TGTGCCAGCAGCTTAAGGGAGGGATCGCGAAACACCATATATTTT.

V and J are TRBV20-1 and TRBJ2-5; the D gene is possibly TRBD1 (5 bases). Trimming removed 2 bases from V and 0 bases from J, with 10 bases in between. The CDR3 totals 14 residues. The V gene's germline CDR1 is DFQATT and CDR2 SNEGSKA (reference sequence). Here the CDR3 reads CSARTDSYQETQYF. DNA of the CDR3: TGCAGTGCTAGAACCGACAGCTACCAAGAGACCCAGTACTTC.

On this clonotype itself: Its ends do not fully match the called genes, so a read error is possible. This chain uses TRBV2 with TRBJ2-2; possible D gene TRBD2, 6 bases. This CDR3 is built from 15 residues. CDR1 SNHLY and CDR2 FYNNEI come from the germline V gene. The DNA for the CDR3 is TGTGCCAGCACCCACGCGGGACCGAATACCGGGGAGCTGTTTTTT. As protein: CASTHAGPNTGELFF.

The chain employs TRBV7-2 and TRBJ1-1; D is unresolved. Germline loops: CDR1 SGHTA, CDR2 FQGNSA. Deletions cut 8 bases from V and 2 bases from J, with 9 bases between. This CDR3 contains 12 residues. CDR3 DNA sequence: TGTGCCAGCGACGACTATAACACTGAAGCTTTCTTT. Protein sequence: CASDDYNTEAFF.

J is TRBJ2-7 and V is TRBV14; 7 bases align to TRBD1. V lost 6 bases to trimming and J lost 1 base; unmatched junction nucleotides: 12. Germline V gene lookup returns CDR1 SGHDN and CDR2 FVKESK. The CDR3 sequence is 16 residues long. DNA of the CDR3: TGTGCCAGCAGTTACCGCCCTGAGGGGGCGTCCTACGAGCAGTACTTC. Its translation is CASSYRPEGASYEQYF.